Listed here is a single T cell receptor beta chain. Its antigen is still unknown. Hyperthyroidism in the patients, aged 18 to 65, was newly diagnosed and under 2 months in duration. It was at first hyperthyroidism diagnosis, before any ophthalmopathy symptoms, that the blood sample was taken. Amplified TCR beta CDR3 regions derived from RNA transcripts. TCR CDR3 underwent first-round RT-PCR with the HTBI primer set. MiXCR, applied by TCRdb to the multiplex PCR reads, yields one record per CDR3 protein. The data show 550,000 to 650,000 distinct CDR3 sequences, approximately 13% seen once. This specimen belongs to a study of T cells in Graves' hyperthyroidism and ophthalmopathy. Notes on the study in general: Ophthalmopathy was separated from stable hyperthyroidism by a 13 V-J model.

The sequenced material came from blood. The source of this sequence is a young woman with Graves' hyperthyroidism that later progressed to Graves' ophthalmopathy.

The CDR3 sequence is CASTAGGTSYNEQFF. CDR3 sequence (DNA): TGTGCCAGCACCGCGGGTGGCACATCCTACAATGAGCAGTTCTTC. The V gene is TRBV27, the J gene TRBJ2-1; D perhaps matches TRBD2 (5 bases). V was trimmed by 7 bases and J by 1 base, leaving 14 bases between them. The germline V gene encodes CDR1 MNHEY and CDR2 SMNVEV (reference sequence). The CDR3 totals 15 residues.